These 29 T cell receptor beta chains came from one sample sequenced in a study of blood T cell repertoires in COVID-19. Data came from immunoSEQ multiplex PCR; TCRdb stores just in-frame clones and leaves some out. The table shows some 130,000 clones, with around 82% occurring only once. The specimen was peripheral blood. Receptors originate from a woman under 40 who had recovered from COVID-19.

The chain joins TRBV27 to TRBJ2-2, with 15 nucleotides matching TRBD2. The length of the CDR3 is 20 residues. J was trimmed by 1 base and V by 7 bases; bases with no gene match: 13. Germline values: CDR1 MNHEY, CDR2 SMNVEV (reference sequence). The CDR3 reads CASTPGTGTSGGLNTGELFF. The CDR3 DNA is TGTGCCAGCACCCCCGGGACAGGGACTAGCGGGGGGTTGAACACCGGGGAGCTGTTTTTT.

The gene calls are TRBV4-1 and TRBJ2-2; 8 bases line up with TRBD2. This CDR3 has 16 amino acids. CDR1 is MGHRA and CDR2 is YSYEKL in the germline V gene. V dropped 0 bases and J dropped 7; count of bases not matched to a gene: 7. Here the CDR3 DNA reads TGCGCCAGCAGCCAAGAAGGTGCAGCGGGGGTCGGGGAGCTGTTTTTT. Its protein product is CASSQEGAAGVGELFF.

The count of this clone is one. This chain connects TRBV11-2 to TRBJ2-2; D is perhaps TRBD1 (6 bases). Germline values: CDR1 SGHAT, CDR2 FQNNGV. The ends were cut back, 2 bases at V and 0 bases at J, with 10 bases in the middle. The length of the CDR3 is 16 residues. The CDR3 bases are TGTGCCAGCAGCTTATCCAAGGGGGCGAACACCGGGGAGCTGTTTTTT. Its translation is CASSLSKGANTGELFF.

V usage is TRBV21-1 and J usage is TRBJ2-1; the table's TRBD1 call for D was not verified on the DNA. TRBV21-1 is labeled a pseudogene. The CDR3 length is 21 residues. The CDR3 sequence: CASSIRTGVEPAPSSYNEQFF. The CDR3 coding sequence is TGTGCCAGCAGCATCCGGACAGGCGTAGAGCCCGCTCCCAGCTCCTACAATGAGCAGTTCTTC.

The chain employs TRBV4-1 and TRBJ2-3, with 7 bases identical to TRBD2. The junction had 20 bases not matched to a gene; V was cut back by 3 bases and J by 2 bases. Germline V lookup: CDR1 MGHRA, CDR2 YSYEKL. This CDR3 is 20 amino acids long. The CDR3 DNA follows: TGCGCCAGCAGCCATCCCCTGGGGCCTAGCGGCGATAAAGACACAGATACGCAGTATTTT. It codes for CASSHPLGPSGDKDTDTQYF.

This clone was found a few times. V is TRBV14 and J is TRBJ1-1; a possible D gene is TRBD1 (5 bases). V was trimmed by 4 bases and J by 1 base, leaving 10 bases between them. Germline-derived CDR1 and CDR2 are SGHDN and FVKESK. The CDR3 is made up of 14 amino acids. The chain's CDR3 is CASSPYGQNTEAFF. The CDR3, as DNA: TGTGCCAGCAGCCCTTATGGACAGAACACTGAAGCTTTCTTT.

The rearrangement links TRBV9 to TRBJ2-3; D possibly corresponds to TRBD1 (5 bases). The CDR3 has 15 amino acids. The germline CDR1 and CDR2 sequences are SGDLS and YYNGEE. V lost 4 bases and J 4 bases, leaving 16 bases between the germline ends. The chain's CDR3 is CASSPSGQDADTQYF. DNA for the CDR3: TGTGCCAGCAGCCCATCAGGACAAGACGCAGATACGCAGTATTTT.

The rearrangement joins TRBV5-4 to TRBJ1-1; 9 positions match TRBD1. Germline CDR1 and CDR2: SGHNT and YYREEE (reference sequence). The CDR3 runs to 14 residues. With 4 bases clipped from V and 4 bases from J, the junction kept 5 bases outside the gene matches. The CDR3 here is CASSIRQGGTEAFF. In nucleotides, the CDR3 is TGTGCCAGCAGCATTAGACAGGGGGGCACTGAAGCTTTCTTT.

V usage is TRBV5-6 and J usage is TRBJ1-3; D is possibly TRBD1 (6 bases). V was pared by 2 bases and J by 1 base, with 13 bases between. From germline, CDR1 is SGHDT and CDR2 YYEEEE. The CDR3 sequence is 16 residues long. The CDR3 here is CASSFGGWASGNTIYF. CDR3 nucleotides: TGTGCCAGCAGCTTTGGGGGCTGGGCATCTGGAAACACCATATATTTT.

The rearrangement links TRBV10-1 to TRBJ2-7; perhaps TRBD1 as D (6 bases). Germline CDR1 reads WNHNN; CDR2 reads SYGVQD (reference sequence). This CDR3 is 15 amino acids long. Trimming took off 5 bases at V and 9 bases at J, with 23 bases between the two ends. Here the CDR3 DNA reads TGCGCCAGCAGTCCCGGGCCGGCCAGGGGTTCAGGGCAGTACTTC. This encodes CASSPGPARGSGQYF.

This chain joins TRBV7-9 and TRBJ1-6; D is unresolved. Trimming removed 5 bases at V and 7 bases at J, with 15 bases between. The CDR3 loop spans 15 amino acids. Germline assignment: CDR1 SEHNR and CDR2 FQNEAQ (reference sequence). The CDR3 sequence is CASSPPGGLNSPLHF. The CDR3 bases are TGTGCCAGCAGCCCCCCGGGAGGCCTAAATTCACCCCTCCACTTT.

The gene calls are TRBV5-1 and TRBJ2-7; 10 bases are shared with TRBD1. CDR3 length equals 16 residues. Trimming took 2 bases from V and 2 from J; bases not matched to a gene: 7. The germline V gene has CDR1 SGHRS and CDR2 YFSETQ. The CDR3 spells CASSLMGQGNAYEQYF. The CDR3 DNA reads TGCGCCAGCAGCTTAATGGGACAGGGGAACGCCTACGAGCAGTACTTC.

The J gene is TRBJ1-1, the V gene TRBV3-1 (or the pseudogene TRBV3-2), with TRBD1 matching 7 bases. V trimming: 0 bases; J trimming: 8 bases; junction bases outside the gene matches: 12. Germline values: CDR1 LGHDT, CDR2 YNNKEL (reference sequence). The CDR3 is 16 amino acids. CDR3: CASSQEGATVRGEAFF. CDR3 sequence (DNA): TGTGCCAGCAGCCAAGAGGGCGCGACCGTCAGGGGGGAAGCTTTCTTT.

The V and J genes are TRBV18 and TRBJ1-4, with 7 bases lining up with TRBD1. Germline CDR1 and CDR2: KGHSH and LQKENI. The CDR3 spans 15 residues. V gave up 4 bases and J gave up 5 bases; unmatched junction bases: 7. CDR3 DNA sequence: TGTGCCAGCTCACTTAAGGACAGGTGGAATGAAAAACTGTTTTTT. The encoded protein is CASSLKDRWNEKLFF.

The gene calls are TRBV5-1 and TRBJ2-7, with TRBD2 matching 8 bases. Losses at the gene ends were 4 bases for V and 2 bases for J; bases not matched to a gene: 11. Germline assignment: CDR1 SGHRS and CDR2 YFSETQ. The CDR3 spans 16 residues. The CDR3: CASSPDRAGVTYEQYF. CDR3 DNA sequence: TGCGCCAGCAGCCCCGACCGAGCGGGGGTTACCTACGAGCAGTACTTC.

The rearrangement links TRBV19 to TRBJ2-3; a possible D gene is TRBD1 (6 bases). V gave up 3 bases and J gave up 6 bases, with 16 bases separating them. In germline, CDR1 is LNHDA, CDR2 SQIVND (reference sequence). The CDR3 is 15 residues long. CDR3 in amino acids: CASSIGGQIADTQYF. In DNA form, the CDR3 reads TGTGCCAGTAGTATCGGCGGACAGATCGCCGATACGCAGTATTTT.

This rearrangement joins TRBV10-2 to TRBJ2-1, with D possibly being TRBD1 (6 bases). V lost 8 bases and J lost 2, with 13 bases in between. Per the germline V gene, CDR1 is WSHSY and CDR2 is SAAADI. This CDR3 comprises 14 residues. CDR3 DNA sequence: TGCGCCAGCTCCAGGGGTGACACCTACAATGAGCAGTTCTTC. Residues: CASSRGDTYNEQFF.

A few counts support this clone. The chain couples TRBV7-9 to TRBJ1-4; possibly TRBD1 for D (5 bases). The CDR3 totals 16 residues. The germline V gene has CDR1 SEHNR and CDR2 FQNEAQ (reference sequence). The V gene lost 11 bases and the J gene lost 0 bases, with 19 bases spanning the gap. CDR3 sequence reads: CASQARRGSTNEKLFF. CDR3 nucleotides: TGTGCCTCTCAAGCTAGAAGGGGATCAACTAATGAAAAACTGTTTTTT.

This clone was observed once. The chain uses TRBV5-1 and TRBJ2-2; unclear D gene. CDR1 and CDR2 (germline): SGHRS, YFSETQ. The CDR3 loop spans 16 amino acids. The ends were cut back, 1 base at V and 6 bases at J, with 16 bases in the middle. The CDR3 region is CASSLLVAQNAGELFF. The CDR3 DNA reads as TGCGCCAGCAGCTTGCTTGTAGCCCAGAATGCCGGGGAGCTGTTTTTT.

This rearrangement joins TRBV9 to TRBJ1-2; no definite D call. This CDR3 comprises 13 residues. Trimming removed 3 bases at V and 2 bases at J, with 8 bases between. Germline V lookup: CDR1 SGDLS, CDR2 YYNGEE. CDR3 in DNA: TGTGCCAGCAGCGCAAACAGAAACTATGGCTACACCTTC. Encoded protein: CASSANRNYGYTF.

The chain uses TRBV10-3 and TRBJ1-3; D is uncertain. The CDR3 is made up of 17 amino acids. Trimming left V 1 base short and J 0 bases short, with 13 bases between. Germline loops: CDR1 ENHRY, CDR2 SYGVKD. The CDR3 loop reads CAISEFDTFFSGNTIYF. The CDR3 bases are TGTGCCATCAGTGAGTTTGACACCTTCTTCTCTGGAAACACCATATATTTT.

This chain links TRBV19 with TRBJ2-5, with a tentative D call TRBD1 (6 bases). Trimming cost V 7 bases and J 4 bases, with 13 bases left between them. CDR3 length equals 13 residues. Per germline, CDR1 LNHDA and CDR2 SQIVND (reference sequence). The CDR3 coding sequence is TGTGCCAGTAAGGTGGCAGGGGCAGAGACCCAGTACTTC. This sequence encodes CASKVAGAETQYF.

Remarks on this clone: An end of the junction differs from the germline gene, which may be a read error. The chain links TRBV6-1 to TRBJ1-2; tentative D call: TRBD1 (5 bases). The CDR3 spans 13 residues. Germline CDR1 is MNHNS and CDR2 is SASEGT. CDR3 coding DNA: TGTGCCAGCAGTCAGGGAGCGGGGGATGGCTACACCTTT. It encodes CASSQGAGDGYTF.

The J gene is TRBJ2-1, the V gene TRBV11-2; D is undetermined. The CDR3 is made up of 14 amino acids. V gave up 4 bases and J gave up 0 bases, with 7 bases separating them. Germline-derived CDR1 and CDR2 are SGHAT and FQNNGV. CDR3 residues: CASSSLSSYNEQFF. CDR3 coding DNA: TGTGCCAGCAGCTCCCTGAGCTCCTACAATGAGCAGTTCTTC.

This clone came up a few times. At the DNA level, this CDR3 is encoded by other sequences in the same sample as well. This chain connects TRBV5-1 to TRBJ1-1; no reliable D call. Trimming cost V 0 bases and J 6 bases, with 12 bases left between them. The germline V gene encodes CDR1 SGHRS and CDR2 YFSETQ. This CDR3 comprises 14 residues. The CDR3 loop is CASSLEGVKAEAFF. Written as DNA, the CDR3 is TGCGCCAGCAGCTTGGAAGGAGTTAAAGCTGAAGCTTTCTTT. Combining the CDR3 with reference TRBV5-1 and TRBJ1-1 gives the whole variable domain KAGVTQTPRYLIKTRGQQVTLSCSPISGHRSVSWYQQTPGQGLQFLFEYFSETQRNKGNFPGRFSGRQFSNSRSEMNVSTLELGDSALYLCASSLEGVKAEAFFGQGTRLTVV.

V and J are TRBV2 and TRBJ2-5, with a weak D call TRBD1 (6 bases). Trimming left V 5 bases short and J 0 bases short, with 16 bases between. The germline V gene encodes CDR1 SNHLY and CDR2 FYNNEI. CDR3 length: 16 amino acids. CDR3 nucleotides: TGTGCCAGCAGTACACAGGGTTTAGTCAACCAAGAGACCCAGTACTTC. This translates into CASSTQGLVNQETQYF.

The chain has TRBV3-1 (or the pseudogene TRBV3-2) and TRBJ2-6; 12 positions agree with TRBD1. V shed 3 bases, J shed 3 bases, and the junction held 3 bases outside the gene matches. Germline CDR1 and CDR2: LGHDT and YNNKEL (reference sequence). CDR3 length: 17 residues. The CDR3 sequence is CASSQGDRGHGANVLTF. Written as DNA, the CDR3 is TGTGCCAGCAGCCAGGGGGACAGGGGGCATGGGGCCAACGTCCTGACTTTC.

The chain employs TRBV5-1 and TRBJ2-3, with 7 positions matching TRBD1. The J segment lost 3 bases and the V segment lost 4 bases, leaving 5 bases of the junction unmatched. Germline V gene lookup returns CDR1 SGHRS and CDR2 YFSETQ. The CDR3 loop spans 14 amino acids. CDR3 nucleotide sequence: TGCGCCAGCAGCACGACACAGGGGACAGATACGCAGTATTTT. Translating it yields CASSTTQGTDTQYF.

The chain couples TRBV18 to TRBJ2-7; 8 positions agree with TRBD2. The CDR3 has 17 amino acids. Looked up from germline, CDR1 is KGHSH and CDR2 is LQKENI. V lost 3 bases and J lost 2; bases outside the gene matches: 12. The CDR3, as DNA: TGTGCCAGCTCACCCAAAAATAGCGGGGTCTATCCCTACGAGCAGTACTTC. Translated: CASSPKNSGVYPYEQYF.